This section outlines one T cell receptor beta chain sequence together with its context. This entry belongs to a study of blood T cell repertoires in COVID-19. This CDR3 spans 14 amino acids. V was shortened by 4 bases and J by 2 bases, with 11 bases between the two germline ends. Germline V gene sequence: CDR1 LNHDA, CDR2 SQIVND (reference sequence). Profiled with immunoSEQ multiplex PCR; TCRdb holds only in-frame clones, not every one. The table shows over 300,000 clones, with about 89% occurring only once. The V gene is TRBV19, the J gene TRBJ1-1; D call uncertain. The source of this sequence is a man aged 18 to 29 who had recovered from COVID-19. The sequencing sample was made of peripheral blood. The CDR3 loop is CASSTAAGNTEAFF. CDR3 nucleotide sequence: TGTGCCAGTAGTACAGCGGCAGGAAACACTGAAGCTTTCTTT.